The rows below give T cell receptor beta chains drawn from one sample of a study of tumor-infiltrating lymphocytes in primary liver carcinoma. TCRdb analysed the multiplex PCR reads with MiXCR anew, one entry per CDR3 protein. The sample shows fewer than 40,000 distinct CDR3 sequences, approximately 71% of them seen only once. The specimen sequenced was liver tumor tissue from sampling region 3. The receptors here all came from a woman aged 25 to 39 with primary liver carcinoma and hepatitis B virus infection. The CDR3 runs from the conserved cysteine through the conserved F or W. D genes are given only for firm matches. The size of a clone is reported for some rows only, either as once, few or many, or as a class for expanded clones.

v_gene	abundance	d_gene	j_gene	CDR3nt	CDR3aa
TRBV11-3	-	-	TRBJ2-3	TGTGCCAGCAGCTTAGATCTACATACTACAGATATGCAGTATTTT	CASSLDLHTTDMQYF
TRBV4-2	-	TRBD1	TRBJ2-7	TGTACCAGCAGCCGGGACAGGGGTTACGAGCTGTACTTC	CTSSRDRGYELYF
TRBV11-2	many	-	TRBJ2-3	TGTGCCAGCAGCTTAGATATAACGAACGCAGATACGCAGTATTTT	CASSLDITNADTQYF
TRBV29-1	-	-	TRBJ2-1	TGCGACGTTTGTAGGGACACGCATAGAGATGAGCAGTTCTTC	CDVCRDTHRDEQFF
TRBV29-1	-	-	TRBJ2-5	TGCAGCGTTGAAGGGGCTACAGGGAAACAAGAGACCCAGTACTTC	CSVEGATGKQETQYF
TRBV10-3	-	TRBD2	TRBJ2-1	TGTGCCATCAGTATGTTGGCAGCGGGAGCCTACAATGAGCAGTTCTTC	CAISMLAAGAYNEQFF
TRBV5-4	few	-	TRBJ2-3	TGTGTCAGTAGCGTAGACGGACACCCCCCACCCACAGATACGCAGTATTTT	CVSSVDGHPPPTDTQYF
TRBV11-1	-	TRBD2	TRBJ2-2	TGTGCCTGCAGCAGGGCTATGGCGGGAGTGTCCGGGGAACTGTTTTTT	CACSRAMAGVSGELFF
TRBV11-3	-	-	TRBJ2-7	TGTGCCAGCAGCTTAGTCGGGACACCATCCTATGAGGAGTACTTC	CASSLVGTPSYEEYF
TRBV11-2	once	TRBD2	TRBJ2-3	TGTGCCAGCAGCTTAAATCTAAGTGGGTTAGCGGGAGAAGGGATAGATACGCATTATTTT	CASSLNLSGLAGEGIDTHYF
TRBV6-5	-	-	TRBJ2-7	TGTGCCAGCAGTTACCAGGACAGCAGTTCCTACGAGCATTACTTC	CASSYQDSSSYEHYF
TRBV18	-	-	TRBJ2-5	TGTGTCAGCTCACCAAGGATACAGGAGACCCAGTACTTC	CVSSPRIQETQYF
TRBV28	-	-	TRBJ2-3	TGTACCAGCAGTTTGAGTCAAGATACGCAGTATTTT	CTSSLSQDTQYF
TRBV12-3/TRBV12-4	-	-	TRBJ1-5	TGTGCCAGCAGTTTACACAGGAATCAGTCCCAGCATTTT	CASSLHRNQSQHF
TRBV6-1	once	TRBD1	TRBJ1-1	TGTGCCAGCGATTTTTGGACAGGAATGAACGCTGAGGCTTTCTTT	CASDFWTGMNAEAFF
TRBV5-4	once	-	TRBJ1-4	TGTGCCAGCAACGCCAACCGGGGCCCTAACGAAAAACTGTTTTTT	CASNANRGPNEKLFF
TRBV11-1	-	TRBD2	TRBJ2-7	TGTGCAAGCGGCTTAAGGGCGACGACTAGCGGGAGACCCTACGAGCAGTACTTC	CASGLRATTSGRPYEQYF
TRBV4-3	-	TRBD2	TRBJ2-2	TGCGCCAGCAGGGTACTAGCGGGAGAGTCCCGTTCGAACACCGGGGAGCTGTTTTTT	CASRVLAGESRSNTGELFF
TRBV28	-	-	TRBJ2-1	TGTGCCAGCAGTTCACTGTTGGGGACCAGCTCCTACAATGAGCAATTCTTC	CASSSLLGTSSYNEQFF
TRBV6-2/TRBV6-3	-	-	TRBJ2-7	TGTGCCAGCACCTTTCGACAGTGGCGAAACTACGAACAGTACTTC	CASTFRQWRNYEQYF
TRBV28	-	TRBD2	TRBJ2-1	TGTGCCAGCAGGGGGACTAGTGTCGACAATGAGCTGTTCTTC	CASRGTSVDNELFF
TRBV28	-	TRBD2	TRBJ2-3	TGTGTCAGCAGTCGAGAGCGGGGAGGCACAGATACGCAGTATTTT	CVSSRERGGTDTQYF
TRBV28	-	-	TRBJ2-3	TGTGCCAGCAGTCACCCCTCGACACGGCAAGATACGCAGTATTTT	CASSHPSTRQDTQYF
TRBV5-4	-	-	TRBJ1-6	TGTGCCAGCAGCCCAAGGACGGGGGGTATTTCACCCCTCCACTTT	CASSPRTGGISPLHF
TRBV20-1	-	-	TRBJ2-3	TGCAGTGCTAGAGATAATAGCGCCAGCACAGATACGCGGTATTTT	CSARDNSASTDTRYF
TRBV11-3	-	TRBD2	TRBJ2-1	TGTGTCATCAGTTTAGGAATTAGCGGGAAGCTTGAGCAGTTCTTC	CVISLGISGKLEQFF
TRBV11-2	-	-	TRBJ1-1	TGTGCCAGCAGCGCTCGGGATAGAGGGCGCAAGAGGTGGAGTAACACTGAAGCTTCCTTT	CASSARDRGRKRWSNTEASF
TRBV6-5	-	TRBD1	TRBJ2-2	TGTGCCAGCAGTTCGCGGACAGGGTTCACCTGGGAGCTGTCTTTT	CASSSRTGFTWELSF
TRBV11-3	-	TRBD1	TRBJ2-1	TGTGCCAGCAGCTTAGGTCAGGGGGAGTGGGGTGTCTATGAGCAGTTCTTC	CASSLGQGEWGVYEQFF
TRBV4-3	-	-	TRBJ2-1	TGCGCCAGCATCCAAGATGAGGGAAGCTCCTACAATGAGCATTTCTTC	CASIQDEGSSYNEHFF
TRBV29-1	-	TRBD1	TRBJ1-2	TGCAGAGTTGAGTACAGGGGCTATGGCTACACCTTC	CRVEYRGYGYTF
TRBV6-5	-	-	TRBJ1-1	TGTGCCACCAGTTACGCATATGTAGCTTCCTTT	CATSYAYVASF
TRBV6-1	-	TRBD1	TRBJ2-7	TGTACCAGCACCTTCGGACAGGGCACCGACTACGAGCAGTACTTC	CTSTFGQGTDYEQYF
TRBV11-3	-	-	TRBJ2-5	TGTGCCAGCTTAGACACAGAGACCCAGTACTTC	CASLDTETQYF
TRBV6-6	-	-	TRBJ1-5	TGTGCCGGCAGTGGGGACGATAGCAATCAGCCCCAGCATTTT	CAGSGDDSNQPQHF
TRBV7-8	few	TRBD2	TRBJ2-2	TGTGCCAGCAGCTCCTTTAGACTAGCGGGAGGAGACACCGGGGAGCTGTTTTTT	CASSSFRLAGGDTGELFF
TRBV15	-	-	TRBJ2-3	TGTGCCCCCAGCAGAGGTGGGATTGGGGATACGCAGTATTTT	CAPSRGGIGDTQYF
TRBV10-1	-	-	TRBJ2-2	TGCTCCAGCAGTGAACGAGACACCGGGGAGCTGTTTTTT	CSSSERDTGELFF
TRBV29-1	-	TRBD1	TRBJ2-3	TGCAGCGTAGAGCAGATACAAGGCCGACAGGGTTCGGCGGAAACCGGCGGAGGCACAGATACGCAGTATTTT	CSVEQIQGRQGSAETGGGTDTQYF
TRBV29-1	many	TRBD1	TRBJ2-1	TGCAGCGGGAGGACAGGGCGACCCTACAATGAGCGGTTCTTC	CSGRTGRPYNERFF
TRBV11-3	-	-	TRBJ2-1	TGTGCCAGCAGCTCCCGGGGGGCGCAGACCATGGGCAATGAGCAGTTTTTC	CASSSRGAQTMGNEQFF
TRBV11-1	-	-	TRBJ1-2	TGTGACAGGAGCTTCTCAGCGTCCTTGGGAGGCTACACCTTC	CDRSFSASLGGYTF
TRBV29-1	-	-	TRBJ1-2	TGCAGCGGGGGGGGGTCCGATGGCTACACGTTC	CSGGGSDGYTF
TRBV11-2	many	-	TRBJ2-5	TGTGTCAGCAGCTCCGGGAGTAGGGGGGACCAAGAGACCCAGTACTTC	CVSSSGSRGDQETQYF
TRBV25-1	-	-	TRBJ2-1	TGTGCCAGCAGTGACGGGGCCCCTGGTAAGGATGAGCAGATCTTC	CASSDGAPGKDEQIF
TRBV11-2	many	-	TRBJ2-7	TGTGCCAGCAGCTTCGGTCGGGGCTACGAGCAGTACTTC	CASSFGRGYEQYF
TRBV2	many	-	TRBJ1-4	TGTGCCAGCGAGGTTAGGGAAAAACTGTTTTTT	CASEVREKLFF
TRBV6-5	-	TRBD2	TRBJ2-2	TGTGTCAGCCAGGGACGGCTAGCGGGAGTGGTTCGTGGGGAGCCGTTTTTT	CVSQGRLAGVVRGEPFF
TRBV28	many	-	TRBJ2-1	TGTGCCAGCAGTTTGGTGCACGAGCGGTTCTTC	CASSLVHERFF
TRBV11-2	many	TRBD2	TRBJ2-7	TGTGCCAGCAGCCCTATAGCGGGAGTGAAAGAGCAGTACTTC	CASSPIAGVKEQYF
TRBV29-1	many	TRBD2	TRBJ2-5	TGCAGCGTTGATTTCGCGGGAGGGCCGGTAGAGACCCAGTGCTTC	CSVDFAGGPVETQCF
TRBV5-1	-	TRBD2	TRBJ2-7	TGCGTCAGCAGCTTGGGACTAGCGGGAAATCTGGTCGAGCAGCACTTC	CVSSLGLAGNLVEQHF
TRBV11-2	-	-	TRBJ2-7	TGTACCAGCAGCTTGCTACCGGGCCGCTACGAGCAGCATTTC	CTSSLLPGRYEQHF
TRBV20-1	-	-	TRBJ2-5	TGCAGTGCCGAAACGGGCAGACTATACCAAGAGACCCAGTACTTC	CSAETGRLYQETQYF
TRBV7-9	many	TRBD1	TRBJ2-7	TGTGCCAGGAGCTTGGACAGGGGACCCTACGAGCAGTACTTC	CARSLDRGPYEQYF